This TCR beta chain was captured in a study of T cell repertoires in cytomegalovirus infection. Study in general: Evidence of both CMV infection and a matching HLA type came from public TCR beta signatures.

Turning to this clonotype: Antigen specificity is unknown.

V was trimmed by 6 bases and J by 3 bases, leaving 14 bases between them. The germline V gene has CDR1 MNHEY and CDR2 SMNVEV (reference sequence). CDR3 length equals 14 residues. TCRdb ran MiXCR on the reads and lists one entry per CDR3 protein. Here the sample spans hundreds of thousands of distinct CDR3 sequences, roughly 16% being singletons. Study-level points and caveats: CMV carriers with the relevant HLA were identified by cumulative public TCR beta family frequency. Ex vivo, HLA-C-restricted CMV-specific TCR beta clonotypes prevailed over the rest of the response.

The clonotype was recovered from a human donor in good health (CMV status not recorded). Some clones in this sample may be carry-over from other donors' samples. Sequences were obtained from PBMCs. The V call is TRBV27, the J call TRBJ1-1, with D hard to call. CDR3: CASSKSPGYTEAFF. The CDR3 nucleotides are TGTGCCAGCAGCAAGTCCCCGGGGTACACTGAAGCTTTCTTT.